Listed below are T cell receptor beta chains from one sample, sequenced in a study of CXCR3-negative and CXCR3-positive naive CD8 T cells. From its re-call of the 5' RACE reads, TCRdb lists each CDR3 protein once, without DNA. This table holds 90,000 to 150,000 distinct CDR3 sequences. Sequenced input: naive CXCR3+ CD8+ T cells from blood. The receptors here all came from a human donor in good health. Some clones in this sample may be carry-over from other donors' samples. CDR3s include the opening cysteine and the closing phenylalanine or tryptophan.

14	TRBJ2-7	TRBV27	CASRLGQARREQYF
16	TRBJ2-1	TRBV4-1	CASSPLGLAVNNEQFF
11	TRBJ2-7	TRBV28	CASSFNYEQYF
14	TRBJ2-7	TRBV30	CACTDSGSSYEQYF
14	TRBJ2-7	TRBV7-2	CASSLASGGSEQYF
13	TRBJ1-1	TRBV5-1	CASSLDKGYEAFF
13	TRBJ1-3	TRBV28	CASSRPSGNTIYF
16	TRBJ1-6	TRBV20-1	CSARDLNSGTNSPLHF
14	TRBJ2-7	TRBV20-1	CSARVSGRELEQYF
12	TRBJ1-1	TRBV29-1	CSAEGARTEAFF
12	TRBJ2-5	TRBV29-1	CSVPLGEETQYF
13	TRBJ2-1	TRBV7-2	CASSLDPYNEQFF
16	TRBJ2-3	TRBV6-4	CASSASACRSGYTQYF
13	TRBJ2-6	TRBV29-1	CSVVWSGANVLTF
16	TRBJ2-5	TRBV9	CASSVAASGEQETQYF
16	TRBJ2-4	TRBV18	CASSPGLAGEKNIQYF
13	TRBJ2-1	TRBV14	CASSQDWVNRPFF
12	TRBJ2-2	TRBV11-2	CASSSLTGELFF
14	TRBJ2-1	TRBV28	CASNLAGGDNEQFF
12	TRBJ2-1	TRBV29-1	CSVEVSAYEQFF
16	TRBJ2-3	TRBV2	CASRFLVAGGTDTQYF
14	TRBJ1-2	TRBV9	CASSVSQGAAGYTF
15	TRBJ2-7	TRBV14	CASSQYRSTGNEQYF
14	TRBJ2-3	TRBV29-1	CSLIPWTKADTQYF
17	TRBJ2-7	TRBV7-9	CASSRFSPFVEKYEQYF
15	TRBJ2-1	TRBV11-3	CASSFGGWGYNEQFF